Listed below are T cell receptor beta chains from one sample, sequenced in a study of control samples from healthy donors and cancer patients. Assay: immunoSEQ multiplex PCR; the TCRdb copy retains only in-frame clones and omits some. The table shows some 57,000 clones, with approximately 95% occurring only once. Sample: blood. The receptor set was obtained from a woman aged 25 to 39 in good health. Both conserved end residues are part of each CDR3. The D gene is left open where the match is weak. Some rows have no size entry. The others give once, few or many, or a class for an expanded clone.

J gene | D gene | clone size | V gene | CDR3 DNA | CDR3 protein
TRBJ1-2 | NA | once | TRBV6-1 | TGTGCCAGCAGTGAAGGCGGTGGGGGCGGCTATGGCTACACCTTC | CASSEGGGGGYGYTF
TRBJ2-2 | NA | NA | TRBV7-3 | TGTGCCAGCAGCAAAGACACCGGGGAGCTGTTTTTT | CASSKDTGELFF
TRBJ2-7 | NA | NA | TRBV21-1 | TGTGCCAGCAGCAAAGATGGAGACAGGGAAACCTACGAGCAGTACTTC | CASSKDGDRETYEQYF
TRBJ1-2 | NA | NA | TRBV27 | TGTGCCAGCAGTTTTGCCGGTGGGACAAATCGGGATGGCTACACCTTC | CASSFAGGTNRDGYTF
TRBJ1-5 | NA | NA | TRBV4-1 | TGCGCCAGCAGCCAAGCCCTACCGTCCAATCAGCCCCAGCATTTT | CASSQALPSNQPQHF
TRBJ2-2 | NA | NA | TRBV19 | TGTGCCAGTAGTACCCTTCCCCAGGGGCCCACCGGGGAGCTGTTTTTT | CASSTLPQGPTGELFF
TRBJ1-1 | NA | NA | TRBV7-9 | TGTGCCAGCAGCTTAGCGGCCCGGGATATTGCTTTCTTT | CASSLAARDIAFF
TRBJ1-1 | NA | NA | TRBV19 | TGTGCCAGTAGTATTACAGGGTGGACTGAAGCTTTCTTT | CASSITGWTEAFF
TRBJ2-1 | NA | NA | TRBV27 | TGTGCCAGCAGTTTATCCGGGCAGCAGTTCTTC | CASSLSGQQFF
TRBJ2-6 | TRBD2 | NA | TRBV5-8 | TGTGCCAGCAGCCCAGGACTAGCGGGAGTTCCCGGGGCCAACGTCCTGACTTTC | CASSPGLAGVPGANVLTF
TRBJ1-1 | NA | NA | TRBV18 | TGTGCCAGCTCACCTTACGGGGGGAACACTGAAGCTTTCTTT | CASSPYGGNTEAFF
TRBJ2-2 | TRBD1 | NA | TRBV2 | TGTGCCAGCAGTGTTCTGACAGGGTTGAACACCGGGGAGCTGTTTTTT | CASSVLTGLNTGELFF
TRBJ2-2 | TRBD1 | NA | TRBV24-1 | TGTGCCACCAGTGATTTGACAGGGGGAAACACCGGGGAGCTGTTTTTT | CATSDLTGGNTGELFF
TRBJ1-3 | NA | NA | TRBV12-3/TRBV12-4 | TGTGCCATAGGGACGGCTGGAAACACCATATATTTT | CAIGTAGNTIYF
TRBJ2-1 | TRBD2 | once | TRBV27 | TGTGCCAGCAGTTTGGGCGGCGGGAGCTCCTACAATGAGCAGTTCTTC | CASSLGGGSSYNEQFF
TRBJ1-1 | NA | NA | TRBV5-6 | TGTGCCAGCAGCTTGGCGGCAGGGGTGAACACTGAAGCTTTCTTT | CASSLAAGVNTEAFF
TRBJ2-1 | NA | NA | TRBV7-3 | TGTGCCAGCAGCCTGGGGCTAGCCGACTCCTACAATGAGCAGTTCTTC | CASSLGLADSYNEQFF
TRBJ2-3 | NA | NA | TRBV10-3 | TGTGCCATCAGTGAGTCGTATGGGTGGTCTCGAGATACGCAGTATTTT | CAISESYGWSRDTQYF